The rows below give T cell receptor beta chains drawn from one sample of a study of response to subunit inactivated influenza vaccine. TCRdb re-called the RT-PCR reads with MiXCR, one entry per CDR3 protein. The repertoire holds about 480,000 distinct CDR3 sequences, with roughly 13% as singletons. Sample: PBMCs from blood, taken about 40 days after vaccination. The receptors shown here come from a man in his forties or fifties who received an inactivated influenza vaccine. Each CDR3 is given with its conserved first and last residue. D genes are given only for firm matches. Size values are once, few and many counts, or a class for expanded clones, and some rows have none.

>-|TRBJ2-1|many|TRBV20-1
CSAQGGIEQFF
TGCAGTGCCCAAGGGGGGATTGAGCAGTTCTTC
>TRBD1|TRBJ2-7|-|TRBV28
CASSLTGWGYEQYF
TGTGCCAGCAGTTTGACAGGGTGGGGCTACGAGCAGTACTTC
>-|TRBJ1-4|-|TRBV4-1
CASSPREPANEKLFF
TGCGCCAGCAGCCCAAGGGAGCCGGCTAATGAAAAACTGTTTTTT
>TRBD1|TRBJ1-1|-|TRBV10-3
CAISPPGQGYTEAFF
TGTGCCATCAGCCCACCGGGACAGGGCTACACTGAAGCTTTCTTT
>-|TRBJ1-1|few|TRBV20-1
CSATTPGLYTEAFF
TGCAGTGCTACTACCCCGGGGCTATACACTGAAGCTTTCTTT
>-|TRBJ2-1|few|TRBV20-1
CSASPVSSYNEQFF
TGCAGTGCTTCGCCCGTTAGCTCCTACAATGAGCAGTTCTTC
>-|TRBJ1-6|-|TRBV10-2
CASSAAGTNSPLHF
TGCGCCAGCAGTGCCGCTGGGACGAATTCACCCCTCCACTTT
>TRBD1|TRBJ1-2|few|TRBV20-1
CSAIKTGGLTSYGYTF
TGCAGTGCTATCAAGACAGGGGGCTTGACTTCCTATGGCTACACCTTC
>TRBD2|TRBJ2-2|few|TRBV14
CASSVGTINTGELFF
TGTGCCAGCAGCGTTGGGACTATAAACACCGGGGAGCTGTTTTTT
>-|TRBJ2-7|many|TRBV6-2/TRBV6-3
CASSYDRSYEQYF
TGTGCCAGCAGTTACGACAGATCCTACGAGCAGTACTTC
>TRBD1|TRBJ2-5|-|TRBV12-3/TRBV12-4
CASSIGQGREETQYF
TGTGCCAGCAGTATCGGACAGGGCAGGGAAGAGACCCAGTACTTC
>-|TRBJ1-1|-|TRBV6-2/TRBV6-3
CASSSLRNTEAFF
TGTGCCAGCAGTTCCCTCAGGAACACTGAAGCTTTCTTT
>-|TRBJ2-1|few|TRBV7-9
CASSFTPAESDNEQFF
TGTGCCAGCAGTTTTACCCCAGCAGAAAGTGACAATGAGCAGTTCTTC
>-|TRBJ2-1|-|TRBV10-3
CAIKGQVSYNEQFF
TGTGCCATCAAAGGGCAGGTGTCCTACAATGAGCAGTTCTTC
>-|TRBJ2-5|many|TRBV12-3/TRBV12-4
CASSFRPAEETQYF
TGTGCCAGCAGTTTTCGGCCAGCAGAAGAGACCCAGTACTTC
>-|TRBJ1-1|few|TRBV20-1
CSARDQSNTEAFF
TGCAGTGCTAGAGATCAGAGCAACACTGAAGCTTTCTTT